These 15 T cell receptor beta chains share one sample of origin, sequenced in a study of human T cells and chemical hapten exposure. Stated time point: patch test 3, about 24 weeks after DPC sensitization. Noted treatment: therapeutic diphenylcyclopropenone sensitization with weekly scalp DPC. Each CDR3 protein is one row after TCRdb ran MiXCR on the RACE reads. There are under 130,000 distinct CDR3 sequences in the sample; less than 45% occur only once, and approximately 3% lies in the top ten. Source: whole blood, taken in connection with sensitization to the hapten diphenylcyclopropenone (DPC). The receptor set was obtained from a man aged 40-50 years with alopecia areata. Some clones in this sample may be carry-over from other donors' samples.

This rearrangement joins TRBV3-1 to TRBJ2-5, with 7 bases lining up with TRBD2. V shed 4 bases, J shed 4 bases, and the junction held 6 bases outside the gene matches. The germline V gene encodes CDR1 LGHDT and CDR2 YNNKEL (reference sequence). This CDR3 region has 14 residues. CDR3 sequence: CASSPSGIGETQYF. The CDR3, as DNA: TGTGCCAGCAGCCCAAGCGGGATCGGAGAGACCCAGTACTTC.

This clonotype has a count of ten or more. This chain links TRBV28 with TRBJ2-7; unclear D gene. Germline CDR1 is MDHEN and CDR2 is SYDVKM. Trimming cost V 2 bases and J 1 base, with 3 bases left between them. This CDR3 contains 12 residues. DNA for the CDR3: TGTGCCAGCAGTTTAATTTCCTACGAGCAGTACTTC. This translates into CASSLISYEQYF.

The chain uses TRBV27 and TRBJ2-2; D gene uncertain. This CDR3 comprises 13 residues. Germline CDR1 MNHEY, CDR2 SMNVEV (reference sequence). The ends were cut back, 7 bases at V and 2 bases at J, with 8 bases in the middle. The CDR3 DNA reads TGTGCCAGCATCCCCTTAAACACCGGGGAGCTGTTTTTT. Its protein is CASIPLNTGELFF.

The chain combines TRBV10-2 with TRBJ1-2; no definite D call. Per the germline V gene, CDR1 is WSHSY and CDR2 is SAAADI. V was cut by 10 bases and J by 0 bases, with 9 bases left in between. The CDR3 covers 12 residues. DNA for the CDR3: TGCGCCACCAGCGATCCTAACTATGGCTACACCTTC. The encoded protein is CATSDPNYGYTF.

This clonotype was recorded a few times. The rearrangement links TRBV13 to TRBJ2-6, with 7 bases lining up with TRBD1. Trimming at V came to 2 bases and at J to 0 bases, leaving 4 bases not matched to a gene. CDR3 length: 17 amino acids. CDR1 PRHDT and CDR2 FYEKMQ come from the germline V gene (reference sequence). Here the CDR3 reads CASSLTGATSGANVLTF. The CDR3 DNA follows: TGTGCCAGCAGCTTAACAGGGGCCACCTCTGGGGCCAACGTCCTGACTTTC. The full variable domain, its missing parts supplied by reference TRBV13 and TRBJ2-6, is AAGVIQSPRHLIKEKRETATLKCYPIPRHDTVYWYQQGPGQDPQFLISFYEKMQSDKGSIPDRFSAQQFSDYHSELNMSSLELGDSALYFCASSLTGATSGANVLTFGAGSRLTVL.

The chain recombines TRBV7-9 with TRBJ2-1; 8 nucleotides agree with TRBD2. J was trimmed by 2 bases and V by 6 bases; bases with no gene match: 6. This CDR3 region has 15 residues. Per germline, CDR1 SEHNR and CDR2 FQNEAQ (reference sequence). The CDR3 loop is CASSSGARTYNEQFF. The DNA for the CDR3 is TGTGCCAGCAGTAGCGGGGCTAGGACCTACAATGAGCAGTTCTTC. The full variable domain, completed using reference TRBV7-9 and TRBJ2-1, is DTGVSQNPRHKITKRGQNVTFRCDPISEHNRLYWYRQTLGQGPEFLTYFQNEAQLEKSRLLSDRFSAERPKGSFSTLEIQRTEQGDSAMYLCASSSGARTYNEQFFGPGTRLTVL.

The J gene is TRBJ2-7, the V gene TRBV6-1; 7 bases are a match to TRBD2. Germline loops: CDR1 MNHNS, CDR2 SASEGT. The V segment lost 5 bases and the J segment 0 bases; nucleotides outside the gene matches: 7. The CDR3 loop spans 15 amino acids. CDR3 loop: CASSSKAGRSYEQYV. The CDR3 bases are TGTGCCAGCAGTTCGAAAGCGGGGCGCTCCTACGAGCAGTACGTC.

The chain links TRBV20-1 to TRBJ1-4; tentative D call: TRBD1 (5 bases). Germline V gene lookup returns CDR1 DFQATT and CDR2 SNEGSKA (reference sequence). The CDR3 runs to 16 residues. The V and J ends lost 2 bases and 4 bases respectively, with 17 bases between them. CDR3 sequence reads: CSARSGAGGINEKLFF. The CDR3 DNA sequence: TGCAGTGCTAGAAGTGGGGCCGGAGGGATTAATGAAAAACTGTTTTTT.

This clonotype was seen a few times. This chain joins TRBV18 and TRBJ1-6; no reliable D call. CDR3 size: 13 residues. V gave up 5 bases and J gave up 5 bases, with 7 bases separating them. Germline CDR1 reads KGHSH; CDR2 reads LQKENI. The chain's CDR3 is CASSTKDNSPLHF. The CDR3 DNA is TGTGCCAGCTCAACGAAGGATAATTCACCCCTCCACTTT.

The chain links TRBV12-3 or TRBV12-4 to TRBJ2-5; 9 bases are shared with TRBD1. With V trimmed by 5 bases and J by 6 bases, 7 bases remained unmatched. The CDR3 covers 14 residues. The CDR3, as DNA: TGTGCCAGCAGTCCACAGGGGGCTAGAAAGACCCAGTACTTC. Its translation: CASSPQGARKTQYF.

The rearrangement links TRBV20-1 to TRBJ1-4, with 7 nucleotides matching TRBD1. The junction had 15 bases not matched to a gene; V was cut back by 6 bases and J by 8 bases. Germline lookup yields CDR1 DFQATT and CDR2 SNEGSKA (reference sequence). This CDR3 is 15 amino acids long. The CDR3 loop is CSAETETGRREKLFF. The DNA of the CDR3 is TGCAGTGCCGAGACCGAGACAGGGAGGCGAGAAAAACTGTTTTTT.

The sample holds a few counts of this clonotype. This sequence joins TRBV18 and TRBJ1-4; 10 bases fit TRBD1. With V trimmed by 5 bases and J by 2 bases, 14 bases remained unmatched. Germline V gene data show CDR1 as KGHSH and CDR2 as LQKENI. This CDR3 comprises 19 residues. The CDR3 loop is CASSKYGTGASATNEKLFF. The CDR3 DNA reads as TGTGCCAGCTCAAAGTATGGGACAGGGGCTTCCGCGACTAATGAAAAACTGTTTTTT.

The chain is built from TRBV28 and TRBJ1-1; the D gene is possibly TRBD1 (6 bases). V was cut by 8 bases and J by 4 bases, with 14 bases left in between. The CDR3 sequence is 13 residues long. Germline V gene data show CDR1 as MDHEN and CDR2 as SYDVKM. The DNA for the CDR3 is TGTGCCAGCTTCAGGGGCGCGTTCACTGAAGCTTTCTTT. It specifies CASFRGAFTEAFF.

This clonotype appeared a few times. The J gene is TRBJ2-3, the V gene TRBV11-2, with 9 nucleotides matching TRBD2. Unmatched junction bases numbered 11, after V lost 5 bases and J lost 5 bases. The CDR3 has 16 residues. Germline assignment: CDR1 SGHAT and CDR2 FQNNGV. CDR3 DNA sequence: TGTGCCAGCAGCCCGGGCGGGAGGGCCGCGGGAGATACGCAGTATTTT. Translated, it gives CASSPGGRAAGDTQYF.

The CDR3, as DNA: TGTGCCAGCAGCCAACTGGCGGGAGTTCTAGATACGCAGTATTTT. Amino acids: CASSQLAGVLDTQYF. The V gene is TRBV14, the J gene TRBJ2-3; 7 nucleotides agree with TRBD2. CDR1 and CDR2 from the germline V gene are SGHDN and FVKESK. The CDR3 spans 15 residues. The V segment lost 2 bases and the J segment 5 bases; nucleotides outside the gene matches: 7. The variable domain in full, with the rest retrieved from reference TRBV14 and TRBJ2-3, is EAGVTQFPSHSVIEKGQTVTLRCDPISGHDNLYWYRRVMGKEIKFLLHFVKESKQDESGMPNNRFLAERTGGTYSTLKVQPAELEDSGVYFCASSQLAGVLDTQYFGPGTRLTVL.